These 5 T cell receptor beta chains were all obtained from the same sample, sequenced in a study of blood T cell repertoires in COVID-19. Sequenced by immunoSEQ multiplex PCR; TCRdb stores in-frame clones only, minus some. The repertoire has about 150,000 clones, approximately 85% of them found once; the top ten carry 0.63%. The sequenced sample was peripheral blood. The source of these receptors is a man aged 55 to 70 with COVID-19, enrolled during active disease.

The V call is TRBV5-1, the J call TRBJ2-7, with TRBD2 matching 11 bases. The ends lost 2 bases at V and 3 bases at J; junction bases unmatched: 4. The CDR3 has 15 residues. CDR1 is SGHRS and CDR2 is YFSETQ in the germline V gene. The CDR3 loop reads CASSFTSGGFYEQYF. Here the CDR3 DNA reads TGCGCCAGCAGCTTTACTAGCGGGGGATTCTACGAGCAGTACTTC.

The chain employs TRBV6-6 and TRBJ2-1, with 9 bases that match TRBD1. Germline trimming cut 5 bases from V and 6 bases from J; bases unmatched to any gene: 14. This CDR3 is built from 17 residues. Germline V gene sequence: CDR1 MNHNY, CDR2 SVGAGI (reference sequence). The CDR3 DNA follows: TGTGCCAGCAGTCCACCGACAGGGGGTCGATGGGGCAATGAGCAGTTCTTC. Its protein is CASSPPTGGRWGNEQFF.

This chain connects TRBV18 to TRBJ2-1, with 7 bases fitting TRBD2. V was clipped by 6 bases and J by 5 bases; unmatched bases: 10. Per the germline V gene, CDR1 is KGHSH and CDR2 is LQKENI. The CDR3 runs 15 residues. In DNA form, the CDR3 reads TGTGCCAGCTCCCTTCCCCTAGCGGAACACAATGAGCAGTTCTTC. As protein: CASSLPLAEHNEQFF.

This chain connects TRBV6-5 to TRBJ2-3, with 15 nucleotides matching TRBD2. The V segment lost 3 bases and the J segment 8 bases; nucleotides outside the gene matches: 3. Germline V gene data show CDR1 as MNHEY and CDR2 as SVGAGI. The CDR3 covers 15 residues. CDR3 DNA sequence: TGTGCCAGCAGTTATGAGGGACTAGCGGGAGGTACGCAGTATTTT. As protein: CASSYEGLAGGTQYF.

The chain uses TRBV21-1 and TRBJ1-6; the table's D gene call, TRBD1, was not cross checked with the DNA. TRBV21-1 is designated a pseudogene. This CDR3 has 19 residues. Written as DNA, the CDR3 is TGTGCCAGCAGCAAAGGGGGGACAGGGGATATGCGAGTTAATTCACCCCTCCACTTT. Its translation is CASSKGGTGDMRVNSPLHF.